Sequencing of this T cell receptor beta chain was carried out in a study of blood T cells in healthy people across ages (dated by TCRdb to the mid-2010s). Background for the entire study: Template switching captured roughly one uniquely barcoded TCR beta cDNA molecule per two T cells in model experiments. Age-related changes in TCR beta repertoire diversity were measured in the study by deep sequencing normalized with unique cDNA molecular identifiers. Two additional independent replicas of 1 million unique cDNA reads from the same blood draw were analyzed for two donors (one aged 18 to 30 and one aged 80 or older). The donors were split into four age groups: young (average about 16 years), middle-aged (roughly 39), aged (over 55) and long-lived (about 74).

Trimming removed 5 bases from V and 8 bases from J, leaving 12 bases between the germline ends. Including cysteine and phenylalanine, the CDR3 has 12 amino acids. CDR3 DNA only is kept here, 36 bases in frame from base 1. The germline V gene gives CDR1 as SGHDN and CDR2 as FVKESK. The library was obtained by 5' RACE. TCRdb names Illumina HiSeq 2500 as the instrument used. A second roughly 6 to 12 cycle PCR used a sample-barcoded 5' primer and a J-beta primer mix. A template-switch 5' adaptor carrying 12 random nucleotides introduced a unique molecular identifier onto each TCR beta cDNA molecule. Each sample yielded at least 2.5 million CDR3-containing paired-end reads. First-strand cDNA was synthesized from all RNA with the Mint cDNA synthesis kit, primed by a TRBC-specific oligonucleotide. Following uracil-DNA glycosylase treatment, a first 18-cycle PCR with universal primers M1SS and BC2_uni_R was performed on all cDNA. In the paper's pipeline: For normalization, 1 million high-quality reads, each with a distinct molecular identifier, were randomly selected from each sample. Instead of being binned into consensus sequences, reads with shared molecular identifiers were discarded. MiTCR, set to a Q25 quality threshold and the strictest error-elimination algorithm, was used for CDR3 identification, clonotype clustering and error correction. A nonparametric unseen species model with Euler transformation was used to estimate a lower bound on total TCR beta diversity. TCRdb ran its own pipeline on the public reads, namely fastp trimming at Q25 and MiXCR clone calling, and kept in-frame beta chains. Every entry covers one CDR3 protein and lists the most common genes and DNA from its rows. These V and J calls are TCRdb output, not the study's own analysis. Across this sample there are 750,000 to 1,000,000 distinct CDR3 sequences, with about 27% seen only once. 10% to 13% of the sample goes to the ten largest clones.

Systemically healthy Caucasian individuals from Russia, around 38 in total and aged about 6 to 90 years, were included as donors. About 9.1 milliliters of peripheral blood were collected from each donor into EDTA-treated Vacutainer tubes. Ficoll-Paque density-gradient centrifugation was used to isolate PBMCs, with at least 6.5 million obtained per sample. Trizol reagent was used to extract total RNA from the PBMCs, yielding at least 6 micrograms per sample. For every donor, flow cytometry on a PBMC aliquot measured the percentage of naive CD45RAhigh/CD27high T cells. The paper's findings and limits, for the study overall: Observed TCR beta diversity per million T cells fell roughly linearly with age, and a significant reduction was already apparent by age approximately 40. Conclusive comparison of naive and antigen-experienced compartments was prevented by the profiling of bulk unsorted PBMCs. Estimates of total diversity based on one million sequenced T cells were considered lower bounds and underestimates. Compared with the aged group, more naive CD4+ T cells, fewer expanded clones and increased TCR diversity were shown by the long-lived group, suggesting age selection. There was a strong correlation between observed TCR beta diversity and the percentage of naive T cells measured by flow cytometry. Donor CMV infection status was unknown, potentially confounding age-related changes in expanded clonotypes.

This clonotype was picked up a small number of times. No antigen is known for it. Within one base of it there is no much larger clone, and no base qualities were kept. In addition, the sample was reused for a study of T cells of mothers and their children. Per that second paper: Donors were nine systemically healthy Caucasian individuals: three mothers and their six children. cDNA synthesis consumed the entire amount of extracted RNA, loaded at approximately 1.6 ug RNA in each 15 ul reaction. In the second PCR, the M1S primer introduced both the sample barcodes and 2-4 random nucleotides. Over 9.5 million TCR beta CDR3 reads were obtained for each mother, and around 3 million reads were obtained for each child. Thymic selection similarly shapes TCR recombination output in related and unrelated pairs, with minor effect from inherited differences. Normalized repertoire overlap was always found to be slightly, but never significantly, higher in related mother-child pairs than in unrelated mother-child pairs. With a sensitivity of approximately 100 clones per million clonotypes, no persistent microchimeric T cell clones were detected. To look for features that set related mother-child pairs apart from unrelated individuals, the researchers ran deep NGS to compare the TCR beta repertoires of mothers and children. The mean age was 40 +/- 4 years for the mothers and around 11 +/- 4 years for the children. Libraries were sequenced on Illumina HiSeq 2000 with 100+100 nt paired-end reads after adapter ligation with NEBNext reagents. To avoid cross-contamination, the mother libraries and the child libraries were prepared a month apart and sequenced in separate runs. For each donor, somewhere between roughly 500,000 and 2,100,000 distinct TCR beta clonotypes were identified. Naive TCR beta clonotypes were estimated from low-frequency clonotypes matched to each donor's FACS-determined naive share, without sorting.

The source of this sequence is a woman in her forties in good health. Source material: blood. The chain is made from TRBV14 and TRBJ1-2; perhaps TRBD1 is the D gene, with 5 bases matching. The CDR3 reads CASSLGPGGYTF. The nucleotides read TGTGCCAGCAGCTTGGGACCTGGGGGCTACACCTTC.